The 13 T cell receptor beta chains given below trace back to one sample, sequenced in a study of cytomegalovirus exposure and HLA in healthy donors. PCR amplification relied on 60 Vbeta primers (plus 13 Jbeta primers). Here immunoSEQ multiplex PCR was the method, and the copy in TCRdb shows in-frame clones only, minus some. The data contain roughly 110,000 clones, approximately 76% of them singletons. The sequencing sample was made of PBMCs. The source of these receptors is a man aged 18 to 29 in good health and CMV-seronegative.

Regarding this clone: Other DNA variants within this sample encode the same CDR3. This chain connects TRBV11-3 to TRBJ1-1; D is undetermined. The CDR3 contains 13 residues. V lost 5 bases and J lost 1, with 8 bases in between. Germline V lookup: CDR1 SGHNT, CDR2 YENEEA. CDR3 loop: CASSLGGNTEAFF. The CDR3 DNA follows: TGTGCCAGCAGCCTGGGAGGGAACACTGAAGCTTTCTTT. The full variable domain, with the rest looked up from reference TRBV11-3 and TRBJ1-1, is EAGVVQSPRYKIIEKKQPVAFWCNPISGHNTLYWYLQNLGQGPELLIRYENEEAVDDSQLPKDRFSAERLKGVDSTLKIQPAELGDSAVYLCASSLGGNTEAFFGQGTRLTVV.

This chain links TRBV6-7 with TRBJ2-3, with D possibly being TRBD2 (5 bases). TRBV6-7 is reported as an ORF; its role is uncertain. The CDR3 extends over 14 amino acids. V lost 0 bases to trimming and J lost 10 bases, with 14 bases between them. As DNA, the CDR3 is TGTGCCAGCAGTTACTCGACCCCGTGCGGGCCGCAGTATTTT. This encodes CASSYSTPCGPQYF.

The chain has TRBV15 and TRBJ2-1, with 8 bases that match TRBD1. V was pared by 1 base and J by 6 bases, with 8 bases of the junction left unmatched. The CDR3 is made up of 16 amino acids. Germline CDR1 is LNHNV and CDR2 is YYDKDF (reference sequence). The CDR3 DNA is TGTGCCACCAGCAGAGGGGACAGGTTAGTTGGCAATGAGCAGTTCTTC. This sequence encodes CATSRGDRLVGNEQFF.

The chain joins TRBV6-5 to TRBJ1-5; 12 bases match TRBD1. From germline, CDR1 is MNHEY and CDR2 SVGAGI. The CDR3 is made up of 15 amino acids. The V segment lost 5 bases and the J segment 7 bases; nucleotides outside the gene matches: 6. The CDR3 sequence is CASSTGTGGRQPQHF. The CDR3 DNA reads TGTGCCAGCAGTACCGGGACAGGGGGCCGGCAGCCCCAGCATTTT.

This clone has just a few counts. J is TRBJ2-5 and V is TRBV14; possibly TRBD2 for D (5 bases). The germline gives CDR1 SGHDN, CDR2 FVKESK. Trimming pared 3 bases from V and 2 bases from J, leaving 25 bases between. The CDR3 spans 19 residues. Here the CDR3 reads CASSHQSWEQTISQETQYF. The CDR3 region has the DNA TGTGCCAGCAGCCACCAAAGCTGGGAACAGACTATTTCTCAAGAGACCCAGTACTTC.

This rearrangement joins TRBV5-4 to TRBJ2-5; 13 nucleotides agree with TRBD2. The CDR3 contains 16 residues. V lost 4 bases, J lost 1 base, and 4 bases stayed unmatched. Germline assignment: CDR1 SGHNT and CDR2 YYREEE (reference sequence). In DNA, the CDR3 is TGTGCCAGCAGCCCGACTAGCGGGGGGATCCAAGAGACCCAGTACTTC. Protein product: CASSPTSGGIQETQYF.

The genes are TRBV6-4 and TRBJ2-5, with 14 positions matching TRBD2. Unmatched junction bases numbered 3, after V lost 4 bases and J lost 2 bases. The V gene's germline CDR1 is MRHNA and CDR2 SNTAGT. CDR3 size: 16 residues. CDR3: CASSATSGGAQETQYF. DNA of the CDR3: TGTGCCAGCAGTGCGACTAGCGGGGGGGCGCAAGAGACCCAGTACTTC.

This clone has more than one count but fewer than ten. This chain uses TRBV5-6 with TRBJ2-7; no reliable D call. The germline V and J ends were trimmed by 0 bases and 5 bases, with 6 bases remaining between them. Per the germline V gene, CDR1 is SGHDT and CDR2 is YYEEEE. CDR3 length: 12 residues. The CDR3 region is CASSLVSDEQYF. In nucleotides, the CDR3 is TGTGCCAGCAGCTTGGTCTCGGACGAGCAGTACTTC.

The genes are TRBV13 and TRBJ2-3; TRBD2 might be the D (7 bases). Looked up from germline, CDR1 is PRHDT and CDR2 is FYEKMQ (reference sequence). The CDR3 consists of 18 residues. V was cut by 1 base and J by 2 bases, with 19 bases left in between. DNA for the CDR3: TGTGCCAGCAGCTTAGTGTTTGAGGCGGGGGCCCCCACAGATACGCAGTATTTT. Its protein is CASSLVFEAGAPTDTQYF. The full variable domain, in which reference TRBV13 and TRBJ2-3 provide the parts outside the CDR3, is AAGVIQSPRHLIKEKRETATLKCYPIPRHDTVYWYQQGPGQDPQFLISFYEKMQSDKGSIPDRFSAQQFSDYHSELNMSSLELGDSALYFCASSLVFEAGAPTDTQYFGPGTRLTVL.

This rearrangement joins TRBV5-6 to TRBJ2-1; 7 positions agree with TRBD1. The CDR3 is made up of 15 amino acids. Germline CDR1 and CDR2: SGHDT and YYEEEE. The V segment lost 1 base and the J segment 12 bases; nucleotides outside the gene matches: 13. In DNA, the CDR3 is TGTGCCAGCAGCTTGTCGACAGGGTGGGGGTTGGGGCAGTTCTTC. Translated: CASSLSTGWGLGQFF. The whole variable domain, filled in from reference TRBV5-6 and TRBJ2-1, reads DAGVTQSPTHLIKTRGQQVTLRCSPKSGHDTVSWYQQALGQGPQFIFQYYEEEERQRGNFPDRFSGHQFPNYSSELNVNALLLGDSALYLCASSLSTGWGLGQFFGPGTRLTVL.

Notes on this clone: Its ends do not fully match the called genes, so a read error is possible. V and J are TRBV27 and TRBJ2-7; possible D gene TRBD1, 6 bases. This CDR3 is 14 amino acids long. The germline CDR1 and CDR2 sequences are MNHEY and SMNVEV (reference sequence). The CDR3 DNA follows: TGTGCCAGCACCCCTTCAGGGGCCCCCTATGAGCAGTACTTC. Translating it yields CASTPSGAPYEQYF.

The J gene is TRBJ2-1, the V gene TRBV19, with D tentatively TRBD2 (6 bases). Trimming took off 3 bases at V and 0 bases at J, with 9 bases between the two ends. CDR1 LNHDA and CDR2 SQIVND come from the germline V gene (reference sequence). The CDR3 has 15 residues. CDR3 nucleotide sequence: TGTGCCAGTAGTATCGACGGGAGCTCCTACAATGAGCAGTTCTTC. Amino acid sequence: CASSIDGSSYNEQFF.

Only a few counts were recorded for this clone. This sequence joins TRBV4-1 and TRBJ2-3, with 15 bases matching TRBD2. After removal of 4 bases from V and 3 bases from J, the junction contained 8 bases not matched to a gene. Looked up from germline, CDR1 is MGHRA and CDR2 is YSYEKL. CDR3 length: 18 amino acids. CDR3 bases: TGCGCCAGCAGCCCCGGACTAGCGGGGGGGCCGAGGACAGATACGCAGTATTTT. Translation gives CASSPGLAGGPRTDTQYF.